This T cell receptor (beta chain) is from a study of persistence of HIV-infected CD4 T cells. Study results and caveats: TCRbeta richness was lower in CMV- and Gag-responding cells than in anti-CD3/anti-CD28-responding cells.

The immunoSEQ assay was version 4, run in survey mode. Sequenced by immunoSEQ multiplex PCR; TCRdb stores in-frame clones only, minus some. The repertoire holds 25,000 to 35,000 clones, around 82% seen once, with less than 5% in the top ten. On this clone: The antigen remains unidentified.

Stimulation used 8.5 to 10 ug/mL lysate from CMV-infected fibroblasts. Sorted nonresponding memory CD4+ T cells were CD40L-negative, CD69-negative, CD45RO-high. The specimen was CD4+ T cells sorted from PBMCs after approximately 19-hour stimulation, collected from a patient who received antiretroviral therapy. This receptor was identified in an adult man with HIV who was CMV-seropositive.

The CDR3 nucleotides read TGTGCCTGGAGTAGGACAGGGAATAGCAATCAGCCCCAGCATTTT. This gives the protein CAWSRTGNSNQPQHF. V and J are TRBV30 and TRBJ1-5; TRBD1 matches 8 bases. The CDR3 covers 15 residues. Germline V gives CDR1 GTSNPN, CDR2 SVGIG (reference sequence). V was pared by 2 bases and J by 0 bases, with 3 bases of the junction left unmatched.